What follows are 21 T cell receptor beta chains derived from one specimen sequenced in a study of human T cells and chemical hapten exposure. Time point of the sample: patch test 2, 6 weeks after DPC sensitization. Specified treatment: therapeutic diphenylcyclopropenone sensitization with weekly scalp DPC. In TCRdb, the RACE reads were re-called with MiXCR into one record per CDR3 protein. This sample has about 400,000 distinct CDR3 sequences, with around 6% found just once. The sample here was whole blood, taken in connection with sensitization to the hapten diphenylcyclopropenone (DPC). The source is a woman aged 18-29 years with alopecia areata. Some clones in this sample may be carry-over from other donors' samples.

This clonotype was found many times. The rearrangement joins TRBV6-5 to TRBJ2-7; TRBD1 agrees at 10 bases. CDR1 and CDR2 (germline): MNHEY, SVGAGI. The CDR3 has 14 residues. V lost 4 bases, J lost 7 bases, and 7 bases stayed unmatched. CDR3 sequence reads: CASSFGTGVQEQYF. Written as DNA, the CDR3 is TGTGCCAGCAGTTTCGGGACAGGGGTTCAAGAGCAGTACTTC.

V usage is TRBV5-1 and J usage is TRBJ1-2, with 7 nucleotides matching TRBD1. V was clipped by 3 bases and J by 4 bases; unmatched bases: 15. The germline V gene has CDR1 SGHRS and CDR2 YFSETQ. CDR3 length: 17 residues. The CDR3 DNA sequence: TGCGCCAGCAGCTCGAAAATACAGGGGACCGGAACCTATGGCTACACCTTC. This sequence encodes CASSSKIQGTGTYGYTF.

This clonotype was counted ten times or more. V gene TRBV5-1 combines with J gene TRBJ1-6, with D uncertain. CDR1 and CDR2 from the germline V gene are SGHRS and YFSETQ. This CDR3 has 14 amino acids. V was cut by 1 base and J by 7 bases, with 9 bases left in between. The CDR3 spells CASSLRNPNSPLHF. In DNA form, the CDR3 reads TGCGCCAGCAGCTTGAGGAATCCGAATTCACCCCTCCACTTT. Combining the CDR3 with reference TRBV5-1 and TRBJ1-6 gives the whole variable domain KAGVTQTPRYLIKTRGQQVTLSCSPISGHRSVSWYQQTPGQGLQFLFEYFSETQRNKGNFPGRFSGRQFSNSRSEMNVSTLELGDSALYLCASSLRNPNSPLHFGNGTRLTVT.

This chain connects TRBV20-1 to TRBJ2-7; D gene uncertain. The V end was cut by 5 bases, the J end by 3 bases, with 14 bases between. The germline gives CDR1 DFQATT, CDR2 SNEGSKA (reference sequence). The CDR3 covers 13 residues. The CDR3 DNA reads TGCAGTGCTCCAAATACAATTAACTACGAGCAGTACTTC. Protein sequence: CSAPNTINYEQYF.

This rearrangement joins TRBV29-1 to TRBJ2-1; the match to TRBD2 covers 13 bases. The V gene's germline CDR1 is SQVTM and CDR2 ANQGSEA. The J segment lost 4 bases and the V segment lost 7 bases, leaving 4 bases of the junction unmatched. The CDR3 is 14 amino acids. The DNA for the CDR3 is TGCAGCGCCGTGACTAGCGGGGGGTACAATGAGCAGTTCTTC. This codes for CSAVTSGGYNEQFF.

This clonotype showed up many times. The chain joins TRBV7-4 to TRBJ2-1; D might be TRBD1 (6 bases). The V gene's germline CDR1 is SGHVT and CDR2 SQSDAQ. CDR3 length equals 16 residues. Between the trimmed V and J ends, which lost 2 bases and 0 bases, there was a span of 11 bases. The CDR3 DNA sequence: TGTGCCAGCAGCTTAAAGGAGACAGGCTCCTACAATGAGCAGTTCTTC. Translating it yields CASSLKETGSYNEQFF. The full variable domain, completed using reference TRBV7-4 and TRBJ2-1, is GAGVSQSPRYKVAKRGRDVALRCDSISGHVTLYWYRQTLGQGSEVLTYSQSDAQRDKSGRPSGRFSAERPERSVSTLKIQRTEQGDSAVYLCASSLKETGSYNEQFFGPGTRLTVL.

This clonotype was recorded many times. The chain recombines TRBV6-5 with TRBJ1-1; D call uncertain. The CDR3 covers 13 residues. Germline V gene data show CDR1 as MNHEY and CDR2 as SVGAGI. The V gene lost 2 bases and the J gene lost 6 bases, with 10 bases spanning the gap. The CDR3 DNA is TGTGCCAGCAGTTACGGCATTGGGGCTGAAGCTTTCTTT. Translating it yields CASSYGIGAEAFF.

The chain links TRBV12-3 or TRBV12-4 to TRBJ1-5; D is perhaps TRBD1 (6 bases). V lost 3 bases and J lost 7, with 13 bases in between. The CDR3 has 14 residues. In nucleotides, the CDR3 is TGTGCCAGCAGTTTTGGGGCAGGGGAACAGCCCCAGCATTTT. This encodes CASSFGAGEQPQHF.

This clonotype was recorded many times. The chain combines TRBV6-5 with TRBJ2-4, with TRBD1 matching over 7 bases. The CDR3 contains 15 residues. Looked up from germline, CDR1 is MNHEY and CDR2 is SVGAGI. Trimming at V came to 3 bases and at J to 8 bases, leaving 10 bases not matched to a gene. The DNA of the CDR3 is TGTGCCAGCAGTTATAGCTGGACAGGCTCAGACATTCAGTACTTC. Residues: CASSYSWTGSDIQYF.

This clonotype was seen many times. The chain recombines TRBV6-6 with TRBJ1-6; D is possibly TRBD1 (5 bases). The germline gives CDR1 MNHNY, CDR2 SVGAGI (reference sequence). This CDR3 is built from 15 residues. Trimming removed 2 bases from V and 9 bases from J, with 14 bases in between. The chain's CDR3 is CASSYPPLDSSPLHF. DNA for the CDR3: TGTGCCAGCAGTTACCCCCCCCTTGACAGTTCACCCCTCCACTTT.

This clonotype has at least ten counts. The J gene is TRBJ2-5, the V gene TRBV18; TRBD2 might be the D (6 bases). V lost 4 bases and J 2 bases, leaving 11 bases between the germline ends. Germline-derived CDR1 and CDR2 are KGHSH and LQKENI. This CDR3 contains 14 residues. The CDR3 is CASSLQAGQETQYF. The DNA for the CDR3 is TGTGCCAGCTCACTTCAGGCGGGACAAGAGACCCAGTACTTC.

This clonotype was observed at least ten times. V gene TRBV4-2 combines with J gene TRBJ1-5; D uncertain. CDR1 is LGHNA and CDR2 is YNFKEQ in the germline V gene. This CDR3 region has 13 residues. Trimming pared 0 bases from V and 5 bases from J, leaving 5 bases between. DNA for the CDR3: TGTGCCAGCAGCCAAGAGGCCCATCAGCCCCAGCATTTT. Its translation is CASSQEAHQPQHF.

The gene calls are TRBV4-1 and TRBJ2-1; 7 bases map to TRBD2. The CDR3 has 16 amino acids. Germline-derived CDR1 and CDR2 are MGHRA and YSYEKL. Unmatched junction bases numbered 6, after V lost 1 base and J lost 3 bases. In DNA form, the CDR3 reads TGCGCCAGCAGCCAAGGTCTAGCGGAGAACTACAATGAGCAGTTCTTC. Protein sequence: CASSQGLAENYNEQFF.

The chain uses TRBV2 and TRBJ1-2, with unresolved D. The CDR3 is made up of 12 amino acids. V dropped 4 bases and J dropped 3 bases, with 6 bases sitting between them. Germline V gene sequence: CDR1 SNHLY, CDR2 FYNNEI. The CDR3 bases are TGTGCCAGCAGTGGACCGGACTATGGCTACACCTTC. It translates to CASSGPDYGYTF.

This clonotype was seen many times. The rearrangement joins TRBV20-1 to TRBJ1-6; the D gene is possibly TRBD1 (6 bases). The length of the CDR3 is 13 residues. V was clipped by 5 bases and J by 5 bases, with 10 bases between them. Germline V gives CDR1 DFQATT, CDR2 SNEGSKA (reference sequence). The CDR3 DNA reads TGCAGTGCTTCCCACAGGGATAATTCACCCCTCCACTTT. The encoded protein is CSASHRDNSPLHF.

This clonotype has ten or more counts. The chain recombines TRBV7-6 with TRBJ1-1; D is undetermined. V lost 5 bases and J 1 base, leaving 8 bases between the germline ends. The V gene's germline CDR1 is SGHVS and CDR2 FNYEAQ. The CDR3 has 13 amino acids. The CDR3 DNA reads TGTGCCAGCAGCGCCAATTGGAACACTGAAGCTTTCTTT. Translating gives CASSANWNTEAFF.

The chain joins TRBV15 to TRBJ2-3; TRBD2 matches 7 bases. J gave up 0 bases and V 0 bases, and 0 bases lay outside the gene matches. CDR1 is LNHNV and CDR2 is YYDKDF in the germline V gene (reference sequence). The CDR3 runs to 15 residues. CDR3 DNA: TGTGCCACCAGCAGAGAGGGGGGGAGCACAGATACGCAGTATTTT. This gives the protein CATSREGGSTDTQYF. The variable domain in full, with the rest retrieved from reference TRBV15 and TRBJ2-3, is DAMVIQNPRYQVTQFGKPVTLSCSQTLNHNVMYWYQQKSSQAPKLLFHYYDKDFNNEADTPDNFQSRRPNTSFCFLDIRSPGLGDTAMYLCATSREGGSTDTQYFGPGTRLTVL.

The genes are TRBV6-6 and TRBJ2-3, with a weak D call TRBD2 (6 bases). V was pared by 4 bases and J by 4 bases, with 15 bases between. The CDR3 runs 15 residues. Germline CDR1 reads MNHNY; CDR2 reads SVGAGI (reference sequence). The CDR3 region has the DNA TGTGCCAGCAGTTTCCTCGGATCGGGGGCAGATACGCAGTATTTT. It yields the protein CASSFLGSGADTQYF.

This clonotype has only a few counts. V gene TRBV27 combines with J gene TRBJ1-2; the D gene is possibly TRBD1 (5 bases). V dropped 10 bases and J dropped 8 bases, with 20 bases sitting between them. CDR1 is MNHEY, CDR2 SMNVEV, per germline (reference sequence). The CDR3 runs to 13 residues. The CDR3 DNA is TGTGCCACCTCTTGGGGGAATTTTGAGGGCTACACCTTC. Translated, it gives CATSWGNFEGYTF.

In this sample, this clonotype turned up a few times. The chain couples TRBV7-8 to TRBJ1-2, with 8 bases identical to TRBD1. With V trimmed by 5 bases and J by 3 bases, 8 bases remained unmatched. CDR1 is SGHVS, CDR2 FQNEAQ, per germline. The CDR3 totals 15 residues. The CDR3 spells CASSTRQGRDYGYTF. The CDR3 DNA sequence: TGTGCCAGCAGCACTCGACAGGGGCGAGACTATGGCTACACCTTC.

This clonotype was counted only a few times. This sequence joins TRBV10-3 and TRBJ2-7; the D gene could be TRBD1 or TRBD2 (5 bases each). V was cut by 7 bases and J by 3 bases, with 16 bases left in between. Germline V gene lookup returns CDR1 ENHRY and CDR2 SYGVKD. This CDR3 region has 14 residues. The CDR3 loop reads CAIKAGTSIYEQYF. The CDR3 coding sequence is TGTGCCATCAAGGCCGGGACGTCTATCTACGAGCAGTACTTC.